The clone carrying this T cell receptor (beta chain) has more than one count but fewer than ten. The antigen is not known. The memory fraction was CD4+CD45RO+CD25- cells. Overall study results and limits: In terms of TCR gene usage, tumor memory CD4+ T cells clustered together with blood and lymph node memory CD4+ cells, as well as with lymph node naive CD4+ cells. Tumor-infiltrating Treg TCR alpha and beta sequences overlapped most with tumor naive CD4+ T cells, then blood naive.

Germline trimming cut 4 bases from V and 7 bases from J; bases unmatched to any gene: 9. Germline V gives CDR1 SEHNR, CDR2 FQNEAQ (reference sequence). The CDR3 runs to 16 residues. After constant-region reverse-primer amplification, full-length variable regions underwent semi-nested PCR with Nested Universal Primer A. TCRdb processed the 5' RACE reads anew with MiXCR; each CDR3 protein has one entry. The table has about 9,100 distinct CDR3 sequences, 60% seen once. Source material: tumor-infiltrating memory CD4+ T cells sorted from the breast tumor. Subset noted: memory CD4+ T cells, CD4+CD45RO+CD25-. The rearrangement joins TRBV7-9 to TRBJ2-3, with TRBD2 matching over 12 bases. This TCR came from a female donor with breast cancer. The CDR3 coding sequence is TGTGCCAGCAGCTCTAGCGGGAGGGCGATGCGGAATACGCAGTATTTT. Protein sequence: CASSSSGRAMRNTQYF.